One and the same sample provided the 4 T cell receptor beta chains below, sequenced in a study of monozygotic twins with inflammatory bowel disease. TCRdb derives one entry per CDR3 protein from the 5' RACE reads, leaving out DNA. Found here are 400,000 or so distinct CDR3 sequences; the top ten clones hold 2% to 2.5%. Input material: blood. Receptors were obtained from a human donor with ulcerative colitis or Crohn's disease, or a healthy co-twin of an affected twin (not recorded which).

The chain combines TRBV6-1 with TRBJ2-3; TCRdb indicates TRBD1, and absent DNA this call remains unverified. CDR1 is MNHNS, CDR2 SASEGT, per germline. The CDR3 loop spans 15 amino acids. The CDR3 region is CASSGGTPSTDTQYF.

The V and J genes are TRBV27 and TRBJ1-1; TCRdb's D call of TRBD1 is untestable without DNA. This CDR3 contains 13 residues. The germline CDR1 and CDR2 sequences are MNHEY and SMNVEV (reference sequence). This CDR3 reads CASSFPGQVEAFF.

The chain carries TRBV28 and TRBJ2-7; TCRdb designates TRBD1, a call that cannot be tested without DNA. Per germline, CDR1 MDHEN and CDR2 SYDVKM. The CDR3 consists of 17 residues. The CDR3 sequence is CASSLPPTWTGEDEQYF.

The chain carries TRBV12-3 or TRBV12-4 and TRBJ2-2; with no DNA, the TCRdb D assignment of TRBD1 cannot be verified. The CDR3 is 14 amino acids. This CDR3 is CASIRQGTTGELFF.